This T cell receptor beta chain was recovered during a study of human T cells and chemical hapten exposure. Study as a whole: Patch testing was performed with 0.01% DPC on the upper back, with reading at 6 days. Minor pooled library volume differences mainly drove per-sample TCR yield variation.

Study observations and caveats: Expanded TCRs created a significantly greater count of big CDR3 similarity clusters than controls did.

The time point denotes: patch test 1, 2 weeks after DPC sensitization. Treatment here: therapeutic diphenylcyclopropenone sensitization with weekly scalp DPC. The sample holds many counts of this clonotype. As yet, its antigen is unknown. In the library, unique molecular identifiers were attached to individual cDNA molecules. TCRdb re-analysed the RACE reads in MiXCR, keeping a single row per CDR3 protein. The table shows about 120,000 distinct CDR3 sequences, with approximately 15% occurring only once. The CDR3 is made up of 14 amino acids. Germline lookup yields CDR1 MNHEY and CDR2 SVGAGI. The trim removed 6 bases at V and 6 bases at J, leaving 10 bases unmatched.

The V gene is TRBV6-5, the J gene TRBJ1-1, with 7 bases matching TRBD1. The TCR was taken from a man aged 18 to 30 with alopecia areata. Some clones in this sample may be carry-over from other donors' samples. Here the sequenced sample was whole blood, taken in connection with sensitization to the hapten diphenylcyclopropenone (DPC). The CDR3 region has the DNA TGTGCCAGCAGGGGAGCGAGACAGGGCCCTGAAGCTTTCTTT. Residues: CASRGARQGPEAFF.